This T cell receptor beta chain emerged from a study of long-term antiretroviral therapy in people with HIV. V lost 5 bases and J 1 base, leaving 11 bases between the germline ends. In germline, CDR1 is SGHVS, CDR2 FNYEAQ. The CDR3 sequence is 14 residues long. Survey-level resolution applied to immunoSEQ assay v3.0. Using immunoSEQ multiplex PCR, the repertoire was profiled, and TCRdb retains in-frame clones only, with some absent. The sample contains about 50,000 clones, 80% to 90% of which appear only once. The receptor was isolated from a woman in her late teens or twenties with HIV. The chain has TRBV7-6 and TRBJ1-1, with a possible D match to TRBD1 (5 bases). Sequences were derived from unsorted PBMCs, sampled 0.8 years after starting antiretroviral therapy. Here the CDR3 DNA reads TGTGCCAGCAGCCCACAGGTCTGGAACACTGAAGCTTTCTTT. Protein product: CASSPQVWNTEAFF.